This record concerns one TCR beta chain sequence. Its antigen is unknown. Germline V gene sequence: CDR1 MDHEN, CDR2 SYDVKM. CDR3 length: 15 amino acids. V gave up 1 base and J gave up 5 bases, with 14 bases separating them. The source of the sample is a study of cytomegalovirus exposure and HLA in healthy donors. Study-wide background: A previous analysis identified approximately 110 million unique TCR beta sequences derived from some 200 million T cells. Study-wide findings and caveats: For most subjects, TCR beta sequences were reported to predict HLA-A and HLA-B alleles with accuracy. Judged likely to be a sequencing artifact was a cluster of highly shared sequence variants.

Both 60 Vbeta primers and 13 Jbeta primers went into the PCR. The protocol was immunoSEQ multiplex PCR, while the TCRdb copy is restricted to in-frame clones and leaves out a portion. The repertoire holds 120,000 to 150,000 clones, with around 66% as singletons. This TCR derives from a woman under 40 in good health and CMV-seropositive. This chain uses TRBV28 with TRBJ1-2; D might be TRBD1 (6 bases). The sample comprised PBMCs. The CDR3 region is CASSLFGGQGYGYTF. CDR3 DNA: TGTGCCAGCAGTTTATTCGGGGGGCAGGGGTATGGCTACACCTTC.